Many counts were recorded for the clone carrying this T cell receptor (beta chain). What it binds is unknown. The data derive from a study of breast tumors, draining lymph nodes, adjacent tissues. Study-level results: Data fit most tumor T cells coming from lymph node, expanding in tumor. Tumor and nontumor repertoires were significantly more similar in luminal-like than in basal-like breast cancer. Tumor TCR diversity was below lymph nodes but above nontumor tissue. The lymph node origin of tumor T cells was framed as consistent with a hypothesis, not demonstrated.

TCRdb ran MiXCR on the multiplex PCR reads and lists one entry per CDR3 protein. The data contain approximately 47,000 distinct CDR3 sequences, 23% of them seen just once; the ten biggest clones take up around 8.5%. CDR3 size: 16 residues. CDR1 SGHAT and CDR2 FQNNGV come from the germline V gene. V was trimmed by 0 bases and J by 4 bases, leaving 12 bases between them. The V call is TRBV11-2, the J call TRBJ1-4; D unclear. The sequenced sample was breast tumor tissue. This receptor was taken from a female donor with breast cancer. Some clones in this sample may be carry-over from other donors' samples. CDR3 sequence: CASSLDPRLLNEKLFF. For the CDR3, the DNA is TGTGCCAGCAGCTTAGATCCAAGGCTACTTAATGAAAAACTGTTTTTT.